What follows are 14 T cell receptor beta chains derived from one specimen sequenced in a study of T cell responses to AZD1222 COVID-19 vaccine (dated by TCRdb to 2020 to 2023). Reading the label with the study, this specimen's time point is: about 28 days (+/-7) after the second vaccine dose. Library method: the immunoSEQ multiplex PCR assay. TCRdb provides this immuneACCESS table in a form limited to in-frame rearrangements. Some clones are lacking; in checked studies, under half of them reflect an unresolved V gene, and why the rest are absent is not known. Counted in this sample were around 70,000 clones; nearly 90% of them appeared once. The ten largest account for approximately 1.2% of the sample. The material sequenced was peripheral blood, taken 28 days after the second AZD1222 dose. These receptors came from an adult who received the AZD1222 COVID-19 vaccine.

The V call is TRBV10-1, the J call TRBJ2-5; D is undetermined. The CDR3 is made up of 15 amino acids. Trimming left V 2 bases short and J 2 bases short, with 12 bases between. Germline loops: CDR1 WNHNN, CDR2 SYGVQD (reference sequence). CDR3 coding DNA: TGCGCCAGCAGTGAGGGCGTAGACGTACAAGAGACCCAGTACTTC. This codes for CASSEGVDVQETQYF.

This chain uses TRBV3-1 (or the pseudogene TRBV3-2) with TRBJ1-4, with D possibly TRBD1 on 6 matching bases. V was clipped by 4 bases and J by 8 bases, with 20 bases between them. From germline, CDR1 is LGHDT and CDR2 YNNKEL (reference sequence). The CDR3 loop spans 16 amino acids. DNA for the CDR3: TGTGCCAGCAGCCCCTCTTCCACAGGGCTGAGGGAAAAACTGTTTTTT. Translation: CASSPSSTGLREKLFF.

DNA for the CDR3: TGTGCCAGCAGCGTCTATGACGGAGAGACCCAGTACTTC. The encoded protein is CASSVYDGETQYF. This chain uses TRBV7-9 with TRBJ2-5; no reliable D call. With 5 bases removed from V and 4 bases from J, the gap between germline ends came to 11 bases. Germline V CDR1 and CDR2: SEHNR, FQNEAQ (reference sequence). This CDR3 is built from 13 residues. The whole variable domain, filled in from reference TRBV7-9 and TRBJ2-5, reads DTGVSQNPRHKITKRGQNVTFRCDPISEHNRLYWYRQTLGQGPEFLTYFQNEAQLEKSRLLSDRFSAERPKGSFSTLEIQRTEQGDSAMYLCASSVYDGETQYFGPGTRLLVL.

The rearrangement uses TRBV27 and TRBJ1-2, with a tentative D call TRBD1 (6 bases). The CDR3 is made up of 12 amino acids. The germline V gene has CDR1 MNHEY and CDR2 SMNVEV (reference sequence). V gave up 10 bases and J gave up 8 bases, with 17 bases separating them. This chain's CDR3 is CATRVGGGGYTF. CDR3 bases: TGTGCCACCCGCGTGGGGGGCGGGGGCTACACCTTC.

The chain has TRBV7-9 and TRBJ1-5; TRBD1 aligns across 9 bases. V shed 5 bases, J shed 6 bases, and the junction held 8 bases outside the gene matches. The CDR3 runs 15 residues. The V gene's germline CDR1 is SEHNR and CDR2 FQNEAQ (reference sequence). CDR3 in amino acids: CASSATGGSAQPQHF. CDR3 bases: TGTGCCAGCAGCGCAACAGGGGGCTCAGCTCAGCCCCAGCATTTT.

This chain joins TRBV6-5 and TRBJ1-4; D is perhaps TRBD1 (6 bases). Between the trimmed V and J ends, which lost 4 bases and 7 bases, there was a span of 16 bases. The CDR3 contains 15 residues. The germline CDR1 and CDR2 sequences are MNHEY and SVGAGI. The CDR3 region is CASSSAGARIEKLFF. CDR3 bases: TGTGCCAGCAGTTCCGCAGGGGCCCGAATTGAAAAACTGTTTTTT.

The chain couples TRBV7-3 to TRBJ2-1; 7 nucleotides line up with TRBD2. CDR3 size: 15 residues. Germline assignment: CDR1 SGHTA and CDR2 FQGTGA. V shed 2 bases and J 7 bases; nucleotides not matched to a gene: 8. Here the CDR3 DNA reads TGTGCCAGCAGCTTAGGCCGTATGGGGGGGAATGAGCAGTTCTTC. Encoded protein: CASSLGRMGGNEQFF.

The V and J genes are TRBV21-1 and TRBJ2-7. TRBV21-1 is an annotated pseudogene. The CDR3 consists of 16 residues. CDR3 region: CASSKDDGTRLAEQYF. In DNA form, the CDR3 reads TGTGCCAGCAGCAAGGACGATGGGACCCGACTCGCAGAGCAGTACTTC.

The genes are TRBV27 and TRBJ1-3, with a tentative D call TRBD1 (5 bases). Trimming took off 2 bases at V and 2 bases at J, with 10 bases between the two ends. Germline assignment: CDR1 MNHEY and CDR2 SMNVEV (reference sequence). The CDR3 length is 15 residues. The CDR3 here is CASSLTPGPGNTIYF. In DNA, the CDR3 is TGTGCCAGCAGTTTAACTCCAGGGCCTGGAAACACCATATATTTT.

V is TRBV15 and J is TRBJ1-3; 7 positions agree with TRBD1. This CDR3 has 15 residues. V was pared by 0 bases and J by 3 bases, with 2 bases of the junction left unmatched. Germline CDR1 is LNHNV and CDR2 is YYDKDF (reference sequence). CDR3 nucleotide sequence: TGTGCCACCAGCAGAGACCGACAGGGTGGAAACACCATATATTTT. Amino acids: CATSRDRQGGNTIYF.

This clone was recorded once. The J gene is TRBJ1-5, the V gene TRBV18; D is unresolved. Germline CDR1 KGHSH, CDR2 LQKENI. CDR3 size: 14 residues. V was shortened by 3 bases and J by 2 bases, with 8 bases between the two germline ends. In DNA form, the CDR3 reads TGTGCCAGCTCACCGAGTAGGGGCAATCAGCCCCAGCATTTT. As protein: CASSPSRGNQPQHF.

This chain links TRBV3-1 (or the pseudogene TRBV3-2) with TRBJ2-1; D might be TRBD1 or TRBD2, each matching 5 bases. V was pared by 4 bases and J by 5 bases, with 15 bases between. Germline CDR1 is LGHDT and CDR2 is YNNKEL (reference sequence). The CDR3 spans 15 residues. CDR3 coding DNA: TGTGCCAGCAGCCTCTTGGGGACCACCGACAATGAGCAGTTCTTC. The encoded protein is CASSLLGTTDNEQFF.

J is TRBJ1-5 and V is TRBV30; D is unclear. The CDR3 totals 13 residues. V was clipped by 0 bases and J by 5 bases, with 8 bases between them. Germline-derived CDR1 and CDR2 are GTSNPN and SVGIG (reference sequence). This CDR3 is CAWSVMRDQPQHF. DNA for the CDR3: TGTGCCTGGAGTGTTATGCGGGATCAGCCCCAGCATTTT.

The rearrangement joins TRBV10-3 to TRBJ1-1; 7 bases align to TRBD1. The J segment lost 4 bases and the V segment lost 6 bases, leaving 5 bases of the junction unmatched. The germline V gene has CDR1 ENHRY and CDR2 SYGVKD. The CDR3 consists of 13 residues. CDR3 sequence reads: CAISKTGPTEAFF. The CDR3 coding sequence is TGTGCCATCAGCAAGACAGGGCCCACTGAAGCTTTCTTT.